This TCR beta chain was retrieved from a study of T cells in localized non-small cell lung cancer. The study, taken as a whole, reports: The study linked higher blood T cell density to longer overall survival. T cell clonality was highest in uninvolved adjacent lung, above tumor. A median approximately 57 of the top 100 tumor clones appeared in adjacent lung.

The V and J ends lost 2 bases and 0 bases respectively, with 9 bases between them. Germline V CDR1 and CDR2: GTSNPN, SVGIG (reference sequence). CDR3 length equals 14 residues. As concerns this clone: Antigen: not known.

TCRdb keeps only in-frame clones here, not all; method: immunoSEQ multiplex PCR. The table shows 30,000 to 40,000 clones, with around 80% occurring only once. The sequenced sample was peripheral blood, obtained before any cancer treatment. The sequence came from a male donor older than 55 with stage II squamous cell lung carcinoma. This chain uses TRBV30 with TRBJ2-3; weak D call: TRBD2 (5 bases). CDR3 residues: CAWSSDSSTDTQYF. The DNA for the CDR3 is TGTGCCTGGAGTTCGGACTCTAGCACAGATACGCAGTATTTT.